This TCR beta chain was retrieved from a study of tumor-infiltrating lymphocytes in oesophageal squamous cell carcinoma. In germline, CDR1 is MNHEY, CDR2 SMNVEV (reference sequence). V lost 7 bases to trimming and J lost 2 bases, with 12 bases between them. This CDR3 comprises 14 residues. TCRdb fed the PCR reads into MiXCR, producing one record per CDR3 protein. The sample includes about 9,700 distinct CDR3 sequences, about 60% seen only once; the top ten take around a quarter. The gene calls are TRBV27 and TRBJ2-1; D unclear. The TCR originated in a female donor with esophageal squamous cell carcinoma. The sample was esophageal tumor tissue. CDR3 DNA sequence: TGTGCCAGCAATCCGGGCCGGACCTACAATGAGCAGTTCTTC. It specifies CASNPGRTYNEQFF.